This T cell receptor beta chain was identified in a study of OX40 agonist ivuxolimab in advanced cancers. This clone was seen only a few times. Method: immunoSEQ multiplex PCR; TCRdb's copy keeps in-frame clones and lacks some. This table has just under 75,000 clones, about 93% appearing once. The TCR was taken from an adult with an advanced solid tumor such as melanoma, head and neck, liver or kidney cancer. The specimen was CD4+ or CD8+ T cells sorted from blood, collected in a trial of the OX40 agonist ivuxolimab.

The CDR3 nucleotides read TGTGCCAGCAGCTTAGGAAGCTCCTACAATGAGCAGTTCTTC. Protein product: CASSLGSSYNEQFF. The V gene is TRBV7-8, the J gene TRBJ2-1; D is unresolved. The germline gives CDR1 SGHVS, CDR2 FQNEAQ. The CDR3 sequence is 14 residues long. V lost 1 base and J lost 0, with 4 bases in between.